This TCR beta chain emerged from a study of shared clonotypes between healthy human individuals. The CDR3 is 13 amino acids. Looked up from germline, CDR1 is GTSNPN and CDR2 is SVGIG (reference sequence). Trimming removed 1 base at V and 7 bases at J, with 10 bases between. The method was immunoSEQ multiplex PCR; TCRdb's version includes in-frame clones alone and lacks a portion of them. Of about 1.1 million clones listed, approximately 80% are singletons. This clone showed up many times. This clonotype was obtained from a man aged 18 to 30 in good health. Some clones in this sample may be carry-over from other donors' samples. The genes are TRBV30 and TRBJ1-4, with D tentatively TRBD1 (6 bases). Sample: memory CD4+ T cells from PBMCs. Subset indicated: CD45RA-negative fraction. In nucleotides, the CDR3 is TGTGCCTGGAGTGGGGGACATGGTGAAAAACTGTTTTTT. Protein product: CAWSGGHGEKLFF. The variable domain in full, with the rest retrieved from reference TRBV30 and TRBJ1-4, is SQTIHQWPATLVQPVGSPLSLECTVEGTSNPNLYWYRQAAGRGLQLLFYSVGIGQISSEVPQNLSASRPQDRQFILSSKKLLLSDSGFYLCAWSGGHGEKLFFGSGTQLSVL.